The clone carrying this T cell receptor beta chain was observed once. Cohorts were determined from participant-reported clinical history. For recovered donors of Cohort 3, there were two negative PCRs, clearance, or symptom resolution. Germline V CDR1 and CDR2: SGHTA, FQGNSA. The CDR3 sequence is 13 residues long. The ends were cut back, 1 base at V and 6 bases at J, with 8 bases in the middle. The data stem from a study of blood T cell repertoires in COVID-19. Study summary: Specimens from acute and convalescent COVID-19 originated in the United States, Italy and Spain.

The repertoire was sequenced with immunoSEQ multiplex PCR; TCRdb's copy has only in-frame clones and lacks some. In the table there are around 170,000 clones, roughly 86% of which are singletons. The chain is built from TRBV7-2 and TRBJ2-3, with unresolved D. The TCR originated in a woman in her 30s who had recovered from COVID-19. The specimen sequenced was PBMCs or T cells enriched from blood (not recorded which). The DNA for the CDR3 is TGTGCCAGCAGCTTAGGAGTTCGTGATACGCAGTATTTT. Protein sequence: CASSLGVRDTQYF.